Listed below are T cell receptor beta chains from one sample, sequenced in a study of blood T cell repertoires in COVID-19. Profiling relied on immunoSEQ multiplex PCR, and the TCRdb table lists in-frame clones only, not all of them. The sample lists around 80,000 clones, approximately 80% seen once, with about 10% in the top ten. The sample consisted of peripheral blood. Source of these receptors: a human donor in a cohort sampled during active COVID-19. Each CDR3 is given with its conserved first and last residue. The order of the fields is V gene, J gene, CDR3 protein.

TRBV11-3	TRBJ2-1	CASSSSGRASYNEQFF
TRBV19	TRBJ2-1	CASSIAVERVLEQFF
TRBV29-1	TRBJ2-5	CSVGEAEETQYF
TRBV3-1/TRBV3-2	TRBJ2-5	CASTPLGAQETQYF
TRBV19	TRBJ1-5	CASRGGQASQPQHF
TRBV12-3/TRBV12-4	TRBJ2-2	CASSSANTGELFF
TRBV4-1	TRBJ2-3	CASTDSGFTDTQYF
TRBV11-3	TRBJ2-5	CASSLIREETQYF
TRBV5-6	TRBJ1-2	CASSSTGGDYGYTF
TRBV27	TRBJ1-5	CASSSGQPQHF
TRBV6-6	TRBJ1-2	CASSPGQGYTF
TRBV5-1	TRBJ2-7	CASQNAYEQYF
TRBV9	TRBJ1-6	CASSVAGDRNSPLHF
TRBV5-1	TRBJ1-2	CASSYSDSSSSGYTF
TRBV5-5	TRBJ1-2	CASSQGLTYGYTF
TRBV18	TRBJ1-1	CASSPAWAGGSNTEAFF